This note documents a single T cell receptor beta chain sequence. Within the sample, other DNA sequences also encode this same CDR3. This CDR3 is 14 amino acids long. V was pared by 4 bases and J by 6 bases, with 5 bases of the junction left unmatched. From germline, CDR1 is SQVTM and CDR2 ANQGSEA. The sample is drawn from a study of shared clonotypes between healthy human individuals. TCRdb's copy holds only in-frame clones and misses some; the assay was immunoSEQ multiplex PCR. The table records about 980,000 clones, about 80% of them present only once. Sample: memory CD4+ T cells sorted from blood. Stated subset: CD45RA-negative fraction. This sequence was found in a man aged 18 to 35 in good health. V and J are TRBV29-1 and TRBJ2-4, with 11 positions matching TRBD1. The CDR3 region has the DNA TGCAGCGTTGGGACCGGGACAGGGGGAAACATTCAGTACTTC. Protein product: CSVGTGTGGNIQYF.